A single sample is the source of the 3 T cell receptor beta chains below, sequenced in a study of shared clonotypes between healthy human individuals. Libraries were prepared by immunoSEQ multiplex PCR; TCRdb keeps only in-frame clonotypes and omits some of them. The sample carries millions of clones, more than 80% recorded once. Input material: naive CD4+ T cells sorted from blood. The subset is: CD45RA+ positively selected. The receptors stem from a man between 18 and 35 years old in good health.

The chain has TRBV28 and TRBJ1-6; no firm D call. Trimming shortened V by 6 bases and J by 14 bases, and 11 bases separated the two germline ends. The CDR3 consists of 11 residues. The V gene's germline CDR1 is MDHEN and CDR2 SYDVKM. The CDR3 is CASSRGVSLHF. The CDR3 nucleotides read TGTGCCAGCAGCCGCGGGGTCTCCCTCCACTTT.

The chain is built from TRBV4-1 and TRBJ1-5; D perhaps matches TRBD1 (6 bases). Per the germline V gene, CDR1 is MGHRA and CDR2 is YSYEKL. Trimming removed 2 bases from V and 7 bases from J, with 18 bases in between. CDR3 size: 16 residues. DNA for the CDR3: TGCGCCAGCAGCCAAAAGCTACAGGGCACGGGCCAGCCCCAGCATTTT. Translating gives CASSQKLQGTGQPQHF.

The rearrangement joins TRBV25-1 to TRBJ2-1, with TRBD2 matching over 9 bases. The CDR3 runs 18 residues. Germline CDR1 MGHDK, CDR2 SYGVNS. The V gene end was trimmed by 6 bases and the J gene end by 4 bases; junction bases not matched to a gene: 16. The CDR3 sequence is CASSARGGRAQQYNEQFF. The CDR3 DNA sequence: TGTGCCAGCAGCGCCCGGGGCGGGAGGGCCCAACAATACAATGAGCAGTTCTTC.